A single sample gave rise to the 19 T cell receptor beta chains below, sequenced in a study of cytomegalovirus exposure and HLA in healthy donors (dated by TCRdb to about 2017). Library generation was performed with the immunoSEQ multiplex PCR assay. TCRdb took this table from immuneACCESS and kept in-frame rearrangements with V and J called. Such tables lack part of the clones; where checked against another copy, unresolved V genes explain under half of the gap, and the rest is unexplained. This sample comprises over 150,000 clones, 86% of them detected only once. The ten top clones hold less than 2.5% of the sample. Input material: PBMCs. The receptors originated from a human donor in good health.

The V call is TRBV12-5, the J call TRBJ2-7; possibly TRBD1 for D (7 bases). CDR1 and CDR2 from the germline V gene are LGHNT and FRNRAP. V shed 4 bases and J shed 2 bases, with 21 bases lying between them. This CDR3 region has 17 residues. The CDR3 loop is CASGSSWRGQTAYEQYF. CDR3 in DNA: TGTGCTAGTGGTTCCTCCTGGAGGGGGCAGACTGCCTACGAGCAGTACTTC.

The V call is TRBV19, the J call TRBJ2-7; 7 nucleotides match TRBD1. The CDR3 contains 14 residues. The germline CDR1 and CDR2 sequences are LNHDA and SQIVND (reference sequence). V trimming: 9 bases; J trimming: 5 bases; junction bases outside the gene matches: 13. Here the CDR3 DNA reads TGTGCCAGCCAACAGGGGTGGGGGTCGCACGAGCAGTACTTC. This encodes CASQQGWGSHEQYF.

The chain recombines TRBV6-5 with TRBJ2-2, with TRBD1 matching over 10 bases. Germline CDR1 MNHEY, CDR2 SVGAGI. CDR3 length: 15 residues. V gave up 6 bases and J gave up 6 bases; unmatched junction bases: 7. Here the CDR3 DNA reads TGTGCCAGCAGGCTTAGGACAGGGGGGTCCGGGGAGCTGTTTTTT. This encodes CASRLRTGGSGELFF.

The chain is built from TRBV18 and TRBJ2-4, with TRBD1 matching over 7 bases. Germline assignment: CDR1 KGHSH and CDR2 LQKENI. The V gene end was trimmed by 3 bases and the J gene end by 10 bases; junction bases not matched to a gene: 12. The CDR3 has 15 residues. CDR3 protein: CASSPITGVQGIQYF. The CDR3 coding sequence is TGTGCCAGCTCACCGATCACAGGGGTCCAGGGAATTCAGTACTTC.

The chain is built from TRBV27 and TRBJ2-3; 11 bases match TRBD2. The J segment lost 4 bases and the V segment lost 5 bases, leaving 11 bases of the junction unmatched. The CDR3 is 17 residues long. Per the germline V gene, CDR1 is MNHEY and CDR2 is SMNVEV (reference sequence). CDR3 DNA sequence: TGTGCCAGCAGTCCCTTAGCGGGAGGGTTTGTAGCAGATACGCAGTATTTT. Translation: CASSPLAGGFVADTQYF.

This clone appeared a few times. V usage is TRBV23-1 and J usage is TRBJ1-2; weak D call: TRBD1 (6 bases). TRBV23-1 is an ORF for which the function is uncertain. V was trimmed by 4 bases and J by 3 bases, leaving 18 bases between them. The CDR3 is 16 amino acids. CDR3 region: CASSPPQTDRHYGYTF. The DNA for the CDR3 is TGCGCCAGCAGTCCGCCCCAAACTGACAGGCACTATGGCTACACCTTC.

The rearrangement links TRBV7-3 to TRBJ2-5, with D hard to call. Trimming left V 5 bases short and J 3 bases short, with 10 bases between. CDR1 is SGHTA and CDR2 is FQGTGA in the germline V gene. The length of the CDR3 is 13 residues. The DNA for the CDR3 is TGTGCCAGCAGCCCCCGACGGGAAGAGACCCAGTACTTC. It translates to CASSPRREETQYF.

The chain has TRBV4-2 and TRBJ2-7; no clear D. Looked up from germline, CDR1 is LGHNA and CDR2 is YNFKEQ. The V and J ends lost 0 bases and 3 bases respectively, with 12 bases between them. CDR3 size: 15 residues. CDR3 sequence (DNA): TGTGCCAGCAGCCAAGACGGAGCTTCCCGCTACGAGCAGTACTTC. Translated, it gives CASSQDGASRYEQYF.

The chain links TRBV18 to TRBJ2-7; 9 nucleotides match TRBD2. CDR3 length: 14 amino acids. The germline gives CDR1 KGHSH, CDR2 LQKENI. V trimming: 6 bases; J trimming: 5 bases; junction bases outside the gene matches: 8. CDR3 DNA sequence: TGTGCCAGCTCCCCTGGGACTAGCTTCCACGAGCAGTACTTC. Encoded protein: CASSPGTSFHEQYF.

The chain employs TRBV11-1 and TRBJ2-6; D is perhaps TRBD1 (6 bases). The CDR3 sequence is 16 residues long. V was trimmed by 5 bases and J by 3 bases, leaving 14 bases between them. From germline, CDR1 is SGHAT and CDR2 FQDESV (reference sequence). For the CDR3, the DNA is TGTGCCAGCAGCCCGACAGGTTTTTTTGGGGCCAACGTCCTGACTTTC. Translating it yields CASSPTGFFGANVLTF.

The rearrangement links TRBV5-6 to TRBJ2-6, with D possibly being TRBD1 (5 bases). Germline V gives CDR1 SGHDT, CDR2 YYEEEE. CDR3 length equals 16 residues. V lost 1 base, J lost 1 base, and 9 bases lay in between. CDR3 sequence reads: CASSLISGSGANVLTF. For the CDR3, the DNA is TGTGCCAGCAGCTTGATTTCAGGGTCTGGGGCCAACGTCCTGACTTTC.

The V gene is TRBV10-3, the J gene TRBJ2-5, with D possibly matching TRBD1 (5 bases). V was shortened by 0 bases and J by 6 bases, with 11 bases between the two germline ends. This CDR3 is built from 14 residues. In germline, CDR1 is ENHRY, CDR2 SYGVKD. CDR3 DNA: TGTGCCATCAGTGAGTCGACAGCGTCCCAGACCCAGTACTTC. Translating it yields CAISESTASQTQYF.

This chain links TRBV6-5 with TRBJ2-7; 7 bases map to TRBD1. Germline values: CDR1 MNHEY, CDR2 SVGAGI. CDR3 size: 15 residues. V was pared by 2 bases and J by 2 bases, with 6 bases of the junction left unmatched. The CDR3 nucleotides read TGTGCCAGCAGTTACGATGGGACAGAGACCTACGAGCAGTACTTC. As protein: CASSYDGTETYEQYF.

The V gene is TRBV2, the J gene TRBJ2-7, with TRBD1 matching over 9 bases. Germline V gene data show CDR1 as SNHLY and CDR2 as FYNNEI. The CDR3 length is 12 residues. The J segment lost 5 bases and the V segment lost 5 bases, leaving 1 base of the junction unmatched. CDR3 in DNA: TGTGCCAGCAGTCGGGACAGGGACGAGCAGTACTTC. Encoded protein: CASSRDRDEQYF.

The J gene is TRBJ2-7, the V gene TRBV19, with TRBD1 matching 8 bases. The CDR3 loop spans 15 amino acids. V gave up 3 bases and J gave up 4 bases; unmatched junction bases: 8. Germline V gene lookup returns CDR1 LNHDA and CDR2 SQIVND (reference sequence). The CDR3 here is CASSIQGARSYEQYF. Written as DNA, the CDR3 is TGTGCCAGTAGTATCCAGGGGGCGCGATCGTACGAGCAGTACTTC.

Only a few counts were recorded for this clone. This rearrangement joins TRBV30 to TRBJ1-5; the match to TRBD1 covers 9 bases. Germline values: CDR1 GTSNPN, CDR2 SVGIG (reference sequence). This CDR3 has 14 residues. Trimming at V came to 0 bases and at J to 6 bases, leaving 3 bases not matched to a gene. Here the CDR3 reads CAWSVTGGGQPQHF. For the CDR3, the DNA is TGTGCCTGGAGTGTAACAGGGGGCGGTCAGCCCCAGCATTTT.

This rearrangement joins TRBV6-1 to TRBJ1-1; D gene unclear. Germline-derived CDR1 and CDR2 are MNHNS and SASEGT. The CDR3 covers 11 residues. Trimming shortened V by 5 bases and J by 5 bases, and 6 bases separated the two germline ends. Here the CDR3 reads CASSSITEAFF. For the CDR3, the DNA is TGTGCCAGCAGTTCAATTACTGAAGCTTTCTTT.

V is TRBV25-1 and J is TRBJ2-1; 8 bases match TRBD2. V shed 5 bases and J 10 bases; nucleotides not matched to a gene: 13. CDR1 is MGHDK and CDR2 is SYGVNS in the germline V gene. The CDR3 sequence is 15 residues long. The CDR3, as DNA: TGTGCCAGCAGTCTCACCATTACCGGGACTAGAGAGCAGTTCTTC. Translating gives CASSLTITGTREQFF. Looking up the rest from reference TRBV25-1 and TRBJ2-1 gives the full variable domain: EADIYQTPRYLVIGTGKKITLECSQTMGHDKMYWYQQDPGMELHLIHYSYGVNSTEKGDLSSESTVSRIRTEHFPLTLESARPSHTSQYLCASSLTITGTREQFFGPGTRLTVL.

This clone was picked up one time. V and J are TRBV7-3 and TRBJ2-3, with D possibly TRBD2 on 7 matching bases. The CDR3 totals 15 residues. V lost 4 bases to trimming and J lost 5 bases, with 16 bases between them. Germline values: CDR1 SGHTA, CDR2 FQGTGA. CDR3 DNA sequence: TGTGCCAGCAGCTCCAAGGGGGGGCCGAAAGATACGCAGTATTTT. The encoded protein is CASSSKGGPKDTQYF.